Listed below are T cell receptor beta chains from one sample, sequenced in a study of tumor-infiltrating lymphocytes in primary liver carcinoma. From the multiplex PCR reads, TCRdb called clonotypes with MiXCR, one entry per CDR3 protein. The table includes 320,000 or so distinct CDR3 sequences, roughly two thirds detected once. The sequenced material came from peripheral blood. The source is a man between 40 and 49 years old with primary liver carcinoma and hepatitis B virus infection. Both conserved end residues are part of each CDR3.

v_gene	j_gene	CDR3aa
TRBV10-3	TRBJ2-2	CAIRLGTKNTGELFF
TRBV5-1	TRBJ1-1	CASSSRGDTEVFF
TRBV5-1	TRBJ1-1	CASSFSTGGGTEAFF
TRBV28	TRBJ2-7	CASREGGPDEQYF
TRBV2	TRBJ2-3	CASCELEVDTQYF
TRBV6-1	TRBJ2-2	CASRCTDYTGELFF
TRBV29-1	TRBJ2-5	CNDGRGRETQYF
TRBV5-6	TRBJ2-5	CTSSPGLAEETQYF
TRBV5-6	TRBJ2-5	CASSFQGRQETQYF
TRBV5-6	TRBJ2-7	CASNLSGRAHYEQYF
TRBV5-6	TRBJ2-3	CASSFIDTQYF
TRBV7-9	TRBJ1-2	CASSLAKANYGYTF
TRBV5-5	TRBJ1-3	CASERVIGWLSGNTIYF
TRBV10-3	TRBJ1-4	CDISDDAQAPGEKLFF
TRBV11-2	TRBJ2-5	CASSLDLGSRETQYF
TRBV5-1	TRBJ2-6	CASSPTGGTGANVLTF
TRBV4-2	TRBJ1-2	CASSQAGQGQGGYTF
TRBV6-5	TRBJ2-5	CVSSNGQGQETQYF
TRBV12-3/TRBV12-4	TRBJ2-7	CASSSTRQYEQYF
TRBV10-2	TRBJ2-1	CTSRVGNEQFF
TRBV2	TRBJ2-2	CASGSDTGELFF
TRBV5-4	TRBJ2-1	CASSLTGFSNEQLF
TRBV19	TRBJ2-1	CASSNLDYQPGGEQFF
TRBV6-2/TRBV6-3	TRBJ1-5	CASSSRHGTVTNQPQHF
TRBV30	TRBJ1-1	CAWSDSGEAFF
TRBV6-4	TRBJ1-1	CASSDGENTEAFF
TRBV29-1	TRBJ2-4	CSVEEVGEGSIQYF
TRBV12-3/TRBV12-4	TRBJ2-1	CASSLERAAYNEQFF
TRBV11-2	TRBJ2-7	CASSLITGAGEQYF
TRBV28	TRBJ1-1	CASSGRDRVSEAFF
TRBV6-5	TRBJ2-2	CASSPTGGSRELFF
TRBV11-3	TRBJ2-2	CASSLGPTGELFF
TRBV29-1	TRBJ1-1	CSVGRDEAFF
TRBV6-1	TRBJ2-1	CASSESLLGPNEQFF
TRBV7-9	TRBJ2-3	CASSKGGSGASRSPQYF
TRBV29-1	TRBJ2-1	CSAMRPGQDEQFF
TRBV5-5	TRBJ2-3	CASSLAPEGASGGTDTQYF
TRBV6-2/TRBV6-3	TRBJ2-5	CANSYDETQYF
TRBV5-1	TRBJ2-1	CASSFDGGRAEGDYNEQFF
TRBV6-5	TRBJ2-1	CASSYWSGSSYNEQFF
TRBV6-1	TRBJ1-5	CASSAITGANQPQHF
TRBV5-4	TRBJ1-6	CANTYGTQNSSLHF
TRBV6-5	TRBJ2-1	CASSSTPTGREFF
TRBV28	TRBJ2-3	CASSPTSGPGDTQYF
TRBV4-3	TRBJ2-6	CASSQGGFRSRANVQTF
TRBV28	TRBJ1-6	CASRIEGGTHDF
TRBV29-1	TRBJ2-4	CSVVEGNIQYF